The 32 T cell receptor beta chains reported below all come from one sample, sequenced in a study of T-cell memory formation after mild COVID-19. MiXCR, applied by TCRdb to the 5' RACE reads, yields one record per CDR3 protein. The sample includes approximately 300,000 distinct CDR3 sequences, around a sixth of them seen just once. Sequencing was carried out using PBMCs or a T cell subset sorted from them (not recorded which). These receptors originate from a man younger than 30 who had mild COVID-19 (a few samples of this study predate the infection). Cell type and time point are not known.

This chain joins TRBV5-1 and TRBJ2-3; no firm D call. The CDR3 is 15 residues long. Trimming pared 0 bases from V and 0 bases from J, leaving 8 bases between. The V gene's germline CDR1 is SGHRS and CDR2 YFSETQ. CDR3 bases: TGCGCCAGCAGCTTGGAGGTCTTCAGCACAGATACGCAGTATTTT. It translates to CASSLEVFSTDTQYF.

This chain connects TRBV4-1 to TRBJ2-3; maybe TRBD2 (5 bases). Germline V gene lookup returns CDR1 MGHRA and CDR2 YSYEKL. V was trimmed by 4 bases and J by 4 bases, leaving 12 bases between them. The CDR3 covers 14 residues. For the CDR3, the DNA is TGCGCCAGCAGCCCAAGACTATTCCCAGATACGCAGTATTTT. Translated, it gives CASSPRLFPDTQYF.

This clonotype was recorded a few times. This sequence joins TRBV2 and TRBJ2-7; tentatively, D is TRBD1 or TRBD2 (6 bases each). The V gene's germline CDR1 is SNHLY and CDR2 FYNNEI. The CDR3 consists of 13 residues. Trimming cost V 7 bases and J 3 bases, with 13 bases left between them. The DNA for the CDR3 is TGTGCCAGCACGCGGGACACCAACTACGAGCAGTACTTC. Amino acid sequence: CASTRDTNYEQYF.

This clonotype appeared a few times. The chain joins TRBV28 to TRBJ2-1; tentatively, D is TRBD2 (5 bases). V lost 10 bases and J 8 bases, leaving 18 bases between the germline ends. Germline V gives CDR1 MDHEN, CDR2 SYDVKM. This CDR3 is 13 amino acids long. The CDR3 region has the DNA TGTGCCATCTCGCGAGGGTTTCGCGATGAGCAGTTCTTC. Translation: CAISRGFRDEQFF. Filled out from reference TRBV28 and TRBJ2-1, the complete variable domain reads DVKVTQSSRYLVKRTGEKVFLECVQDMDHENMFWYRQDPGLGLRLIYFSYDVKMKEKGDIPEGYSVSREKKERFSLILESASTNQTSMYLCAISRGFRDEQFFGPGTRLTVL.

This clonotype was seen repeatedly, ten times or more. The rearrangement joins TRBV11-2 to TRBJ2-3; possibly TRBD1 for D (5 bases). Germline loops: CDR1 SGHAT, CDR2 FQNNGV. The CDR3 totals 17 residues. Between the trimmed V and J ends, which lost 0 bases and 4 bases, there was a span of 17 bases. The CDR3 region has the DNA TGTGCCAGCAGCTTAGATGTCGGCAGGGCTCGAGCAGATACGCAGTATTTT. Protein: CASSLDVGRARADTQYF.

The CDR3 reads CASSLGSVSYNEQFF. In DNA, the CDR3 is TGTGCCAGCAGCCTAGGGTCCGTCTCCTACAATGAGCAGTTCTTC. The chain joins TRBV7-3 to TRBJ2-1; D unresolved. The CDR3 sequence is 15 residues long. Germline V gives CDR1 SGHTA, CDR2 FQGTGA. V dropped 5 bases and J dropped 0 bases, with 11 bases sitting between them.

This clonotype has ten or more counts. Here the CDR3 DNA reads TGCGCCAGCAGCCAAGGGTCTGAAGCTTTCTTT. This translates into CASSQGSEAFF. The chain couples TRBV4-1 to TRBJ1-1; D is ambiguous. The CDR3 covers 11 residues. Per the germline V gene, CDR1 is MGHRA and CDR2 is YSYEKL. The V and J ends lost 1 base and 6 bases respectively, with 3 bases between them.

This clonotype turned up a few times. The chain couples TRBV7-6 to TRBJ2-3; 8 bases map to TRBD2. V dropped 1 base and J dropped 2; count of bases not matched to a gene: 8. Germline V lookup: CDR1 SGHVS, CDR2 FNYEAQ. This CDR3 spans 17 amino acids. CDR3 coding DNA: TGTGCCAGCAGCTTAGAGGGAGGCGGGGGGACCACAGATACGCAGTATTTT. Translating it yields CASSLEGGGGTTDTQYF.

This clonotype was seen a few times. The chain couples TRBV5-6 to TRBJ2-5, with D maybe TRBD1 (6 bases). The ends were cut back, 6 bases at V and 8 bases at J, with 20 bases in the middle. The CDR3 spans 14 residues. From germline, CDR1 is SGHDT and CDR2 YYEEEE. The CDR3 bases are TGTGCCAGCACCAACCAAGGGACACCGGGCACCCAGTACTTC. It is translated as CASTNQGTPGTQYF.

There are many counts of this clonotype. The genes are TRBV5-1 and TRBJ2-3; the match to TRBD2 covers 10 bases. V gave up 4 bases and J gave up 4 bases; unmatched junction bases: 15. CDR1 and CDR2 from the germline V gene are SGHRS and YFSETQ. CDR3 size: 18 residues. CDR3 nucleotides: TGCGCCAGCAGCCTCAACGTACTAGCGGGGATTGCACCAGATACGCAGTATTTT. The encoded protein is CASSLNVLAGIAPDTQYF.

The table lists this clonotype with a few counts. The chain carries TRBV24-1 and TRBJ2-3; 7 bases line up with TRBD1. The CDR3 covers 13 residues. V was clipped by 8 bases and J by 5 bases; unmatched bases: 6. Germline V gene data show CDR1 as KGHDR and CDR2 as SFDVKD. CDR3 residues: CATTGQAGDTQYF. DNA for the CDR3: TGTGCCACCACCGGACAGGCTGGAGATACGCAGTATTTT.

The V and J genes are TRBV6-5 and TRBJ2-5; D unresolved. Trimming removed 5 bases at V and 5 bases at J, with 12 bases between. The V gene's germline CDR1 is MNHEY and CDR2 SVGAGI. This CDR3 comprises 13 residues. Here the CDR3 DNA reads TGTGCCAGCAGTCGGCATCTCGACGAGACCCAGTACTTC. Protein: CASSRHLDETQYF.

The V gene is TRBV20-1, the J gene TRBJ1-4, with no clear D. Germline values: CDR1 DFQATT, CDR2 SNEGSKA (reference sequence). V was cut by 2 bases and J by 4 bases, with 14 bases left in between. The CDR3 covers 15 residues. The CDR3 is CSARPGGSRNEKLFF. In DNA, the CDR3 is TGCAGTGCTAGACCCGGCGGCAGTCGTAATGAAAAACTGTTTTTT.

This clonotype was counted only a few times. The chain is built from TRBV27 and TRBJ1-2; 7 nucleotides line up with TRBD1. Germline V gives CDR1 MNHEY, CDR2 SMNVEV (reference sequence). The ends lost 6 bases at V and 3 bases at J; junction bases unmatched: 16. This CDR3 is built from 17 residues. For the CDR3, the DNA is TGTGCCAGCAGCTCCTCTACCGGGACAGCCTTTGACTATGGCTACACCTTC. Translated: CASSSSTGTAFDYGYTF.

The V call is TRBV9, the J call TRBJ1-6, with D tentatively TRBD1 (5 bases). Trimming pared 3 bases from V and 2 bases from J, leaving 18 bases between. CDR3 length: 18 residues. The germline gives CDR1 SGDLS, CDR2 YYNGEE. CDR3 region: CASSEGSGGTTYNSPLHF. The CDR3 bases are TGTGCCAGCAGCGAGGGAAGCGGGGGAACCACCTATAATTCACCCCTCCACTTT. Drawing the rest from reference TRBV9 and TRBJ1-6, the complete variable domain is DSGVTQTPKHLITATGQRVTLRCSPRSGDLSVYWYQQSLDQGLQFLIQYYNGEERAKGNILERFSAQQFPDLHSELNLSSLELGDSALYFCASSEGSGGTTYNSPLHFGNGTRLTVT.

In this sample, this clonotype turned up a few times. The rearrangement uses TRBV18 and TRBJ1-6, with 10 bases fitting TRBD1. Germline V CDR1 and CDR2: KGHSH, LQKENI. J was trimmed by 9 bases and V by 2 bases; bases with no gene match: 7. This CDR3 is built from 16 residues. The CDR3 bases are TGTGCCAGCTCACCAGGGACAGGGGCTACAAGTTCACCCCTCCACTTT. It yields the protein CASSPGTGATSSPLHF.

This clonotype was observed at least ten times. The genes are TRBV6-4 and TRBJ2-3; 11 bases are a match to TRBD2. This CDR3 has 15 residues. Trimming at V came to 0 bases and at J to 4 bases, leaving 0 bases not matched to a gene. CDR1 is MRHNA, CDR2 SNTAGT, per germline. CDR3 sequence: CASSDSSGGADTQYF. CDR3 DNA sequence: TGTGCCAGCAGTGACTCTAGCGGGGGGGCAGATACGCAGTATTTT.

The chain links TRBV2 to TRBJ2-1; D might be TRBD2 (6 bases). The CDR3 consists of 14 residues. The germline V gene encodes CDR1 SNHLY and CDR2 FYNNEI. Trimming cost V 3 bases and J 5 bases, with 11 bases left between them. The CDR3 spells CASSESGRNNEQFF. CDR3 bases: TGTGCCAGCAGTGAGTCAGGGAGGAACAATGAGCAGTTCTTC.

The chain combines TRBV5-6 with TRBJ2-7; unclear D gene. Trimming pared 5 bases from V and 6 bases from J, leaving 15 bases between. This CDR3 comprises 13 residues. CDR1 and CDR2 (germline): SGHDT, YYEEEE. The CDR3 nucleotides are TGTGCCAGCAGACCGCGACTGGGCTTCGAGCAGTACGTC. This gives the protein CASRPRLGFEQYV.

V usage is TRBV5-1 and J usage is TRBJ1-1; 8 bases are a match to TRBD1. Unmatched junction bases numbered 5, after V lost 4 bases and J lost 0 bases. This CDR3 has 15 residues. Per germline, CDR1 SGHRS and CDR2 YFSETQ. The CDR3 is CASSPGTGMNTEAFF. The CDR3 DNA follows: TGCGCCAGCAGCCCTGGGACAGGCATGAACACTGAAGCTTTCTTT.

The CDR3 DNA sequence: TGTGCCAGCAGCCGCCCGCGGGGGACCCAGTACTTC. Translation gives CASSRPRGTQYF. The rearrangement links TRBV6-5 to TRBJ2-5; D might be TRBD2 (6 bases). With 6 bases removed from V and 7 bases from J, the gap between germline ends came to 12 bases. This CDR3 comprises 12 residues. Germline loops: CDR1 MNHEY, CDR2 SVGAGI.

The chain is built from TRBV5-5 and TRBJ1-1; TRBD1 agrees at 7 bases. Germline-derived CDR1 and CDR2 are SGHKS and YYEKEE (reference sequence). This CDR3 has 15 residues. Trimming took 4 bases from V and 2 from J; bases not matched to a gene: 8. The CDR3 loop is CASSGAGTVNTEAFF. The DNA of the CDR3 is TGTGCCAGCAGCGGGGCCGGGACAGTAAACACTGAAGCTTTCTTT.

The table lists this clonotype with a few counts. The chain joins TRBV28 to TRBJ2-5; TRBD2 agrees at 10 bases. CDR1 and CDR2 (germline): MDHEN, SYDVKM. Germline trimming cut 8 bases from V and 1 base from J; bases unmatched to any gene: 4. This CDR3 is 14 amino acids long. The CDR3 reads CASLLAGPQETQYF. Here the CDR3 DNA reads TGTGCCAGCCTACTAGCGGGGCCCCAAGAGACCCAGTACTTC.

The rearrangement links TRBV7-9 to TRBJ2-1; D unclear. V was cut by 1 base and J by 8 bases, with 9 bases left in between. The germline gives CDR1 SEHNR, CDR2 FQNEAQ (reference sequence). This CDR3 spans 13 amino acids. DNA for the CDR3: TGTGCCAGCAGCTTAGAAGCCGTCGATGAGCAGTTCTTC. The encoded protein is CASSLEAVDEQFF.

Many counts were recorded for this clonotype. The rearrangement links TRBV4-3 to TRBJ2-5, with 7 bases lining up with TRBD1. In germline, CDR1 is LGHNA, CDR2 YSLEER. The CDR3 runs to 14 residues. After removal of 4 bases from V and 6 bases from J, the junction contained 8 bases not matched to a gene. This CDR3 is CASSPRQGVKTQYF. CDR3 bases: TGCGCCAGCAGCCCCCGACAGGGAGTAAAGACCCAGTACTTC.

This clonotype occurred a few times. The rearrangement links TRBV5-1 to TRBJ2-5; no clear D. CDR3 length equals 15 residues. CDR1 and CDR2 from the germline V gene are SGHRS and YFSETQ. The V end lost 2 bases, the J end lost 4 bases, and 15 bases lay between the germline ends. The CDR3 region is CASSLGAGDPETQYF. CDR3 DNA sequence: TGCGCCAGCAGCTTAGGTGCAGGAGACCCAGAGACCCAGTACTTC. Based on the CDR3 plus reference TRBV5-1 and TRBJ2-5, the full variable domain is KAGVTQTPRYLIKTRGQQVTLSCSPISGHRSVSWYQQTPGQGLQFLFEYFSETQRNKGNFPGRFSGRQFSNSRSEMNVSTLELGDSALYLCASSLGAGDPETQYFGPGTRLLVL.

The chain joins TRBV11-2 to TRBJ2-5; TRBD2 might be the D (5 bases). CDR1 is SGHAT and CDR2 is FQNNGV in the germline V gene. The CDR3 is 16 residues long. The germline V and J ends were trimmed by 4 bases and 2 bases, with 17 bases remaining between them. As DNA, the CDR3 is TGTGCCAGCAGCTCGAACCCTCTTAGGACTCAAGAGACCCAGTACTTC. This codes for CASSSNPLRTQETQYF.

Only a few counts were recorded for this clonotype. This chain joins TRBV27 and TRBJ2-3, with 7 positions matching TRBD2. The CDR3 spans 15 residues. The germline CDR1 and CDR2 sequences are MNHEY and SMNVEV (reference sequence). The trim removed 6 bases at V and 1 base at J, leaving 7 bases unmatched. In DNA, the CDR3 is TGTGCCAGCAGCTCCATCCTAGCGGGCACAGATACGCAGTATTTT. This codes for CASSSILAGTDTQYF.

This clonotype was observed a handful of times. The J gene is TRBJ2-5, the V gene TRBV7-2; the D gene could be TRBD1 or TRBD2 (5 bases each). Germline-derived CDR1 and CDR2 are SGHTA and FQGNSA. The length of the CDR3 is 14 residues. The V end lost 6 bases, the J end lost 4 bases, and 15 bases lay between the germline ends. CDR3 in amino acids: CASSLTSRGETQYF. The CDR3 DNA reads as TGTGCCAGCAGTTTAACTAGTAGGGGAGAGACCCAGTACTTC.

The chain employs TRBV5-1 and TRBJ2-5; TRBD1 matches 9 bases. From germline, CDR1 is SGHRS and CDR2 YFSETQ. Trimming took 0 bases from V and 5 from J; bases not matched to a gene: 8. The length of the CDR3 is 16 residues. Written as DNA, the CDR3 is TGCGCCAGCAGCTTGGACCCCGGGACAGGGTACGAGACCCAGTACTTC. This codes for CASSLDPGTGYETQYF.

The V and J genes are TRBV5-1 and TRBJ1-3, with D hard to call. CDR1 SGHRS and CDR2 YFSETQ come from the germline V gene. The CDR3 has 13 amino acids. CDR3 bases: TGCTCGAGAGCTTTTGCGGGTGGAAACACCATATATTTT. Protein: CSRAFAGGNTIYF.

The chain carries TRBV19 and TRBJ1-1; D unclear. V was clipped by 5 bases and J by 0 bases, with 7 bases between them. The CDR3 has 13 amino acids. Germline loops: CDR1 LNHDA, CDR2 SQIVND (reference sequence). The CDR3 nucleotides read TGTGCCAGTAGTGGCGCTCTGAACACTGAAGCTTTCTTT. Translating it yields CASSGALNTEAFF.